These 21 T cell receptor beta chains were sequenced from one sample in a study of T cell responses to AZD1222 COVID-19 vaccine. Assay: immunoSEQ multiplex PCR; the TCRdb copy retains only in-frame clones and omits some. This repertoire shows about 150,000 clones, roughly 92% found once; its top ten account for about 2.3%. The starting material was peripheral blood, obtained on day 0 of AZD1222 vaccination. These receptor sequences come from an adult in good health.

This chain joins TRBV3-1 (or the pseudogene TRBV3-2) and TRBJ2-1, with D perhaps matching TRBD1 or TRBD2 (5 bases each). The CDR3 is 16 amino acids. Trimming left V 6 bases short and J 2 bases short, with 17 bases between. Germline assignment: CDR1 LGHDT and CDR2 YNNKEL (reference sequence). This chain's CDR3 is CASSGREGPAYNEQFF. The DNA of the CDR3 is TGTGCCAGCAGTGGAAGAGAGGGGCCAGCCTACAATGAGCAGTTCTTC.

CDR3 in amino acids: CASSDYMALYEQYF. Written as DNA, the CDR3 is TGTGCCAGCAGTGACTATATGGCCCTCTACGAGCAGTACTTC. The genes are TRBV28 and TRBJ2-7; tentative D call: TRBD2 (5 bases). Germline V CDR1 and CDR2: MDHEN, SYDVKM. The V and J ends lost 5 bases and 3 bases respectively, with 14 bases between them. This CDR3 is built from 14 residues.

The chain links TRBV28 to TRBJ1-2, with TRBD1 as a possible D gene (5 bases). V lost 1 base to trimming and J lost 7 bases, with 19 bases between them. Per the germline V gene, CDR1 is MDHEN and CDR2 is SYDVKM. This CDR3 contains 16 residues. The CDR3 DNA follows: TGTGCCAGCAGTTTATACGGGCGGAGGGACGTTGGTGGCTACACCTTC. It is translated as CASSLYGRRDVGGYTF.

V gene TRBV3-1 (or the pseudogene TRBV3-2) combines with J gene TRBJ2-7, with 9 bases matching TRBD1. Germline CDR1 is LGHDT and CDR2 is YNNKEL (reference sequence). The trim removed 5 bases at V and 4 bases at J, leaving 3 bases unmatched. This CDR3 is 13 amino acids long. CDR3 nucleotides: TGTGCCAGCAGCACCGGGACAGGGTACGAGCAGTACTTC. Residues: CASSTGTGYEQYF.

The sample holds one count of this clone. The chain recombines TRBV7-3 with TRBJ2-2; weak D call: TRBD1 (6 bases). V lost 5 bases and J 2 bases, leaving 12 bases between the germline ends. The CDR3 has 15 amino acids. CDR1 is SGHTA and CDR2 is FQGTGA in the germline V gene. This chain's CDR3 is CASSEGTHNTGELFF. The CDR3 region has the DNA TGTGCCAGCAGCGAGGGGACACACAACACCGGGGAGCTGTTTTTT. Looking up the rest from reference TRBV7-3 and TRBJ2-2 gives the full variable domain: GAGVSQTPSNKVTEKGKYVELRCDPISGHTALYWYRQSLGQGPEFLIYFQGTGAADDSGLPNDRFFAVRPEGSVSTLKIQRTERGDSAVYLCASSEGTHNTGELFFGEGSRLTVL.

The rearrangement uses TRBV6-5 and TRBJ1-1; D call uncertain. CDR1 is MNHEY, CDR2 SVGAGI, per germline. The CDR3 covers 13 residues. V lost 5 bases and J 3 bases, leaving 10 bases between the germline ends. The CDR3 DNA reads TGTGCCAGCAGTCGAGTGGCGGACACTGAAGCTTTCTTT. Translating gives CASSRVADTEAFF.

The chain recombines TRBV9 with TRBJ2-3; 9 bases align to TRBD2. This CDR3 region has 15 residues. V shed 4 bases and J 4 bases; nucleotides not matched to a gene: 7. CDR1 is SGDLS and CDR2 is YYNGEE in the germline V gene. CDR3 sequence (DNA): TGTGCCAGCAGCAGAAGCGGGGGGCCCGCAGATACGCAGTATTTT. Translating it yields CASSRSGGPADTQYF.

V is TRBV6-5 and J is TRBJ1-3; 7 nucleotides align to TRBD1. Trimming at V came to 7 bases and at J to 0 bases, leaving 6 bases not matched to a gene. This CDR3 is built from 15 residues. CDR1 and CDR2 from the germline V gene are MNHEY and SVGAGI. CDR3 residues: CASIEGAHSGNTIYF. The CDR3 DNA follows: TGTGCCAGCATCGAGGGGGCCCACTCTGGAAACACCATATATTTT.

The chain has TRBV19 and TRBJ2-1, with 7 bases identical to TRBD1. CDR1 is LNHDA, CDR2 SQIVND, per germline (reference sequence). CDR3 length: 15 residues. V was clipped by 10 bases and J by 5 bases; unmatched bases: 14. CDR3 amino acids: CATQPRDRDHNEQFF. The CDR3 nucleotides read TGTGCCACCCAGCCCCGAGACAGGGATCACAATGAGCAGTTCTTC.

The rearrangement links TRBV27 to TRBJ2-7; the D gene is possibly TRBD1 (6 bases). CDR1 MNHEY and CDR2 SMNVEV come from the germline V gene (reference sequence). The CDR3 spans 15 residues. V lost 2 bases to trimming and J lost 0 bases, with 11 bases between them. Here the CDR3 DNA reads TGTGCCAGCAGTTTAGGACAGACGGTCTCCTACGAGCAGTACTTC. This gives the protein CASSLGQTVSYEQYF.

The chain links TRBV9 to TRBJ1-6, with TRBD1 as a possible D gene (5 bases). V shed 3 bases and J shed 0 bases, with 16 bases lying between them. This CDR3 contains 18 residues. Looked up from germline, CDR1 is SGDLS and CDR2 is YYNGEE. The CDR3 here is CASSGGHGKSSYNSPLHF. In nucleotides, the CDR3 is TGTGCCAGCAGCGGAGGACACGGAAAAAGCTCCTATAATTCACCCCTCCACTTT. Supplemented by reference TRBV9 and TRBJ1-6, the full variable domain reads DSGVTQTPKHLITATGQRVTLRCSPRSGDLSVYWYQQSLDQGLQFLIQYYNGEERAKGNILERFSAQQFPDLHSELNLSSLELGDSALYFCASSGGHGKSSYNSPLHFGNGTRLTVT.

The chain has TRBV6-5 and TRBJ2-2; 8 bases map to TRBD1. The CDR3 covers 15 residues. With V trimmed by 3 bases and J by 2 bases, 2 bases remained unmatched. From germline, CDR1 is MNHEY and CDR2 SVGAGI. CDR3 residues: CASSYQGANTGELFF. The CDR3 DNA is TGTGCCAGCAGTTATCAGGGGGCAAACACCGGGGAGCTGTTTTTT.

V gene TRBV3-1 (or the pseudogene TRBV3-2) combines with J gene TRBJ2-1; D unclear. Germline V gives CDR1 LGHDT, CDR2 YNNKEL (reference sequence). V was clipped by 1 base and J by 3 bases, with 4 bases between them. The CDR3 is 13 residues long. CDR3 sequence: CASSQGDYNEQFF. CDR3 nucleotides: TGTGCCAGCAGCCAAGGGGACTACAATGAGCAGTTCTTC.

CDR3 protein: CASSRDITPRNTQYF. For the CDR3, the DNA is TGCGCCAGCAGCCGGGACATCACCCCCAGAAATACGCAGTATTTT. V is TRBV4-3 and J is TRBJ2-3; a weak D match, TRBD1 (6 bases). V lost 4 bases to trimming and J lost 7 bases, with 18 bases between them. The germline CDR1 and CDR2 sequences are LGHNA and YSLEER. The CDR3 is made up of 15 amino acids.

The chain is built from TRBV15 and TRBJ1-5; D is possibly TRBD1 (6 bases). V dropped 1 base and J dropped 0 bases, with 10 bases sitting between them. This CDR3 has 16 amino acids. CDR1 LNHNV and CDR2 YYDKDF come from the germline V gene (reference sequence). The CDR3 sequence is CATSRGQAYSNQPQHF. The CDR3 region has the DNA TGTGCCACCAGCAGAGGACAGGCTTATAGCAATCAGCCCCAGCATTTT.

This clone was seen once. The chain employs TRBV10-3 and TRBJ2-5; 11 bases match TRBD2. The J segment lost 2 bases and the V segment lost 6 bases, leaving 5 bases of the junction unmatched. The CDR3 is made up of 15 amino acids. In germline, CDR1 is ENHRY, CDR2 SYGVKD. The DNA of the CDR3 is TGTGCCATCAGGGGCGGGACTAGCGGACAAGAGACCCAGTACTTC. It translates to CAIRGGTSGQETQYF.

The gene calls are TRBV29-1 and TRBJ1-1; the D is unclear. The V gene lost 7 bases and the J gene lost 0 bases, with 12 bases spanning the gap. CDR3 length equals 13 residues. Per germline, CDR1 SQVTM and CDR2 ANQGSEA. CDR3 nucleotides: TGCAGCGCCGAGTGGGGAGTGAACACTGAAGCTTTCTTT. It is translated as CSAEWGVNTEAFF.

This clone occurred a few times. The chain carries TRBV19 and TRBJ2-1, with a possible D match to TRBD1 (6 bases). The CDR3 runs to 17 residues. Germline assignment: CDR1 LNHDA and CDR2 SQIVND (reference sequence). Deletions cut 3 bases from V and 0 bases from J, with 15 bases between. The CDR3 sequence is CASSMWGQGSSYNEQFF. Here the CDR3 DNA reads TGTGCCAGTAGTATGTGGGGTCAGGGGAGCTCCTACAATGAGCAGTTCTTC.

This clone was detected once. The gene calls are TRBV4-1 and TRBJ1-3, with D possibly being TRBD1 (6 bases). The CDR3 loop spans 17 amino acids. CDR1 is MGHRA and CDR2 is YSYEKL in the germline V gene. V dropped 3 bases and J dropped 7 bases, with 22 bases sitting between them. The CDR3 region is CASSQGPVEKRGNTIYF. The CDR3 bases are TGCGCCAGCAGCCAGGGCCCTGTGGAAAAAAGGGGGAACACCATATATTTT.

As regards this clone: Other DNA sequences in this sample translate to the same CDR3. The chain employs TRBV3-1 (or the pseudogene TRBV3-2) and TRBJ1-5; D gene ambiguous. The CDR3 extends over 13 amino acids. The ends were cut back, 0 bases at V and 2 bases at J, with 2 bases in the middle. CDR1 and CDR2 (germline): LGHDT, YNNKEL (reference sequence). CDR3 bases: TGTGCCAGCAGCCAAGATGGCAATCAGCCCCAGCATTTT. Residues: CASSQDGNQPQHF.

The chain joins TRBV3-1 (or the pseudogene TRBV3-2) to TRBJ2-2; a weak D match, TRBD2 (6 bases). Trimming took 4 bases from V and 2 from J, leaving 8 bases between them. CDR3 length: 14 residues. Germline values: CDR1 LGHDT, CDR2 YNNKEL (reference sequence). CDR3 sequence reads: CASSRGVNTGELFF. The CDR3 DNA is TGTGCCAGCAGCCGCGGGGTTAACACCGGGGAGCTGTTTTTT.